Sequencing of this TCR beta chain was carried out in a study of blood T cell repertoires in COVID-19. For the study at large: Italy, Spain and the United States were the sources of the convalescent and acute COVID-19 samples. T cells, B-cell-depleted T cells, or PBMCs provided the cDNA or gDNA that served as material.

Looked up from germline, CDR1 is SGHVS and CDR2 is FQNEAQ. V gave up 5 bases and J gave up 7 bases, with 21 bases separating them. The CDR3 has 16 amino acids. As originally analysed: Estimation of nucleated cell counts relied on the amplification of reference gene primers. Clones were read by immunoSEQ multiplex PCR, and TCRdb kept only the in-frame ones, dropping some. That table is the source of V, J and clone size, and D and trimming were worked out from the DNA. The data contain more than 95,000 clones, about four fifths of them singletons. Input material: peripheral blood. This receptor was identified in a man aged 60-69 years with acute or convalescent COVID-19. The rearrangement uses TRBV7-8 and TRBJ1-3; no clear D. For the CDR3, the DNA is TGTGCCAGCAGCCCTTCTGGTTCGGGGAGGAGGAACACCATATATTTT. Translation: CASSPSGSGRRNTIYF.